The T cell receptor beta chain under discussion was sequenced for a study of blood T cell repertoires in COVID-19. Profiled with immunoSEQ multiplex PCR; TCRdb holds only in-frame clones, not every one. The table lists roughly 260,000 clones, 70% to 90% of them singletons, with about 2.5% in the top ten. Trimming cost V 6 bases and J 1 base; bases outside gene matches: 8. Germline CDR1 is SEHNR and CDR2 is FQNEAQ (reference sequence). The CDR3 length is 15 residues. The TCR comes from a woman aged 45 to 65 with acute or convalescent COVID-19. This chain joins TRBV7-9 and TRBJ2-7, with 8 bases lining up with TRBD1. Sequences were obtained from peripheral blood. CDR3 in DNA: TGTGCCAGCAGTACCACAGGGGGTTGGTCCTACGAGCAGTACTTC. It is translated as CASSTTGGWSYEQYF.